This T cell receptor beta chain appears in the sequencing data of a study of OX40 agonist ivuxolimab in advanced cancers. Across the whole study: At around 83% male, the cohort had a mean age of 60 years, ranging from about 20 to 79. Prior anti-PD-1, anti-PD-L1 or anti-CTLA-4 therapy was allowed; roughly 40% had some. Findings of the study overall: More expanded clones were found, on average, in CD8+ than in CD4+ T cells. Blood T cells, both CD4+ and CD8+, expanded clonally by week 6 at 0.1 to 3.0 mg/kg.

Comments on this clone: What it recognizes is unknown.

V was pared by 3 bases and J by 3 bases, with 4 bases of the junction left unmatched. The V gene's germline CDR1 is LNHDA and CDR2 SQIVND (reference sequence). The CDR3 runs 15 residues. Some clones are missing from TCRdb's copy, which holds only in-frame ones; the method was immunoSEQ multiplex PCR. The repertoire includes fewer than 25,000 clones, roughly four fifths of them detected once, and about 51% sits in the top ten. The receptor's source is an adult with an advanced solid tumor such as melanoma, head and neck, liver or kidney cancer. This chain connects TRBV19 to TRBJ2-3; 9 bases match TRBD1. Material: CD4+ or CD8+ T cells sorted from blood, obtained in a trial of the OX40 agonist ivuxolimab. The DNA for the CDR3 is TGTGCCAGTAGTATTAGACAGGGGGTGACAGATACGCAGTATTTT. Protein product: CASSIRQGVTDTQYF.